This T cell receptor beta chain was sequenced in a study of blood T cells in healthy people across ages. Points from the study as a whole: A greater number of naive CD4+ cells and higher diversity distinguished long-lived donors from aged donors. As age increased, TCR beta diversity per million T cells fell in a roughly linear fashion. Strong correlation linked observed beta diversity and percent naive T cells.

A second about 7 to 11 cycle PCR used barcoded and J-beta primers. TCRdb recomputed calls from the 5' RACE reads with MiXCR, one row per CDR3 protein. Among 1.5 million to 2 million distinct CDR3 sequences, about 35% were seen once, and the ten largest hold around 11%. The CDR3 spans 10 residues. Germline V gene data show CDR1 as LGHDT and CDR2 as YNNKEL (reference sequence). Trimming stripped 1 base from V and 9 bases from J, with 4 bases between. Comment on this clonotype: Its antigen is unknown.

This receptor was taken from a woman aged 25 to 39 in good health. V gene TRBV3-1 combines with J gene TRBJ2-7, with D uncertain. Sequencing was done on a sample of blood. The CDR3 nucleotides are TGTGCCAGCAGCCAAGGGGGGCAGTACTTC. It translates to CASSQGGQYF.